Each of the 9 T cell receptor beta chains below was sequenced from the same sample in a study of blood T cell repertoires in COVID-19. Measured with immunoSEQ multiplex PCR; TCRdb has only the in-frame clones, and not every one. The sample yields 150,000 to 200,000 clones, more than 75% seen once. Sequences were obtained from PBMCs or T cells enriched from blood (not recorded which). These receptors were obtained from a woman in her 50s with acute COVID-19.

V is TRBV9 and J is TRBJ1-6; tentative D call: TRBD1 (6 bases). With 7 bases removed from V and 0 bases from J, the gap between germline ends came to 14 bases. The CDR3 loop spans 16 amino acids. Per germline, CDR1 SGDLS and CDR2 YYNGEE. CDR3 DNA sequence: TGTGCCAGCGGGGCCACAGGGAGCTCCTATAATTCACCCCTCCACTTT. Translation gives CASGATGSSYNSPLHF.

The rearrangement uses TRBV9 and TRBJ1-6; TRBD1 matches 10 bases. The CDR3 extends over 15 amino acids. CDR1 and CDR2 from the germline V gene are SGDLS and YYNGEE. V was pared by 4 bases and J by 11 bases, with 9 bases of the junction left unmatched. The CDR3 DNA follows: TGTGCCAGCAGCCCGCAGGGACAGGGGAAGACACCCCTCCACTTT. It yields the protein CASSPQGQGKTPLHF.

The CDR3 DNA reads as TGCGCCAGCAGCATGGACTGGGAAGATACGCAGTATTTT. Encoded protein: CASSMDWEDTQYF. This chain links TRBV4-1 with TRBJ2-3, with a weak D call TRBD2 (5 bases). There are 13 residues in the CDR3. V was pared by 5 bases and J by 5 bases, with 11 bases between. The V gene's germline CDR1 is MGHRA and CDR2 YSYEKL.

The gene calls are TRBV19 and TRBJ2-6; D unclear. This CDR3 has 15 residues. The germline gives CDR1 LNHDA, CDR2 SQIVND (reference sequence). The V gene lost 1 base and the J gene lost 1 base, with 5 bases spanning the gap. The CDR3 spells CASSIVRSGANVLTF. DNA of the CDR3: TGTGCCAGTAGTATAGTCAGGTCTGGGGCCAACGTCCTGACTTTC.

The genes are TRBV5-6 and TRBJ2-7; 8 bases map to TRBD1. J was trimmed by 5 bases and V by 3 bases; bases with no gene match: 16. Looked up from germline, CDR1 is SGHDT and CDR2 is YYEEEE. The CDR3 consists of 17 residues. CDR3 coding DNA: TGTGCCAGCAGCTCAATTTCATCTGGGACAGGTTATCACGAGCAGTACGTC. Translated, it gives CASSSISSGTGYHEQYV.

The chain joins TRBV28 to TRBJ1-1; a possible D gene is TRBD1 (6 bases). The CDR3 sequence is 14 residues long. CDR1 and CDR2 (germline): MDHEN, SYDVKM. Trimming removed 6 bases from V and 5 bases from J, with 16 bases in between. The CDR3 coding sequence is TGTGCCAGCAGAATCGACAGGTTGACTACTGAAGCTTTCTTT. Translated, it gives CASRIDRLTTEAFF.

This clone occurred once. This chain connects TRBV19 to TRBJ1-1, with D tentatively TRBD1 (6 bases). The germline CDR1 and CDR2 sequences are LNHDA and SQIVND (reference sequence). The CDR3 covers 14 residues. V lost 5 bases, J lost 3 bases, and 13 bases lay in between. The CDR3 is CASSLATGYTEAFF. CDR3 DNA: TGTGCCAGTAGTCTGGCAACAGGGTACACTGAAGCTTTCTTT.

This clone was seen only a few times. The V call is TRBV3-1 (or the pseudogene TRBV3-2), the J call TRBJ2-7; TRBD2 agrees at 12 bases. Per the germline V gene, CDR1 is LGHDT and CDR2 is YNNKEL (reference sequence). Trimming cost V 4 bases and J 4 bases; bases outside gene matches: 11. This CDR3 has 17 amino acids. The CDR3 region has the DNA TGTGCCAGCAGCCCCGAACTCCCTAGCGGGGGGGCTTACGAGCAGTACGTC. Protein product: CASSPELPSGGAYEQYV.

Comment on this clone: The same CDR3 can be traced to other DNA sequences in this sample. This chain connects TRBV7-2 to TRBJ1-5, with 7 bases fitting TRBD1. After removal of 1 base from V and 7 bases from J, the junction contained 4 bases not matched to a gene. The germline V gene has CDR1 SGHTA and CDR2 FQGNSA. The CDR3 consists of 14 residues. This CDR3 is CASSLGGGGQPQHF. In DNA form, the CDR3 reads TGTGCCAGCAGCTTAGGAGGGGGCGGGCAGCCCCAGCATTTT.